This is a list of T cell receptor beta chains from one sample in a study of blood T cell repertoires in COVID-19. Repertoires were generated with immunoSEQ multiplex PCR, while TCRdb's copy carries only in-frame clones and drops some. The repertoire holds 120,000 or so clones, roughly 90% seen once, with approximately 8% in the top ten. The sample consisted of peripheral blood. These receptors originate from a man in his fifties or sixties with acute or convalescent COVID-19. The CDR3 runs from the conserved cysteine through the conserved F or W. The D gene is left open where the match is weak. Size values are once, few and many counts, or a class for expanded clones, and some rows have none.

>.|TRBD1|13|TRBJ1-3|TRBV11-3
CASSGQGENTIYF
TGTGCCAGCAGCGGACAGGGAGAAAACACCATATATTTT
>.|.|14|TRBJ2-7|TRBV4-3
CASSHLKGENEQYF
TGCGCCAGCAGCCACCTTAAGGGGGAGAACGAGCAGTACTTC
>.|TRBD1|16|TRBJ2-1|TRBV7-9
CASSSPGQGSDNEQFF
TGTGCCAGCAGCTCCCCGGGACAGGGGTCAGACAATGAGCAGTTCTTC
>once|TRBD2|16|TRBJ2-1|TRBV4-1
CASSQVASGLGDEQFF
TGCGCCAGCAGCCAAGTCGCTAGCGGCCTGGGGGATGAGCAGTTCTTC
>few|.|14|TRBJ1-2|TRBV11-2
CASSLNEGVYGYTF
TGTGCCAGCAGCTTGAATGAGGGCGTCTATGGCTACACCTTC
>.|TRBD1|19|TRBJ1-3|TRBV7-9
CASSPPGQGGLPAGNTIYF
TGTGCCAGCAGCCCCCCGGGACAGGGAGGACTACCGGCCGGAAACACCATATATTTT
>.|.|12|TRBJ2-3|TRBV18
CASSPGADTQYF
TGTGCCAGCTCACCCGGGGCAGATACGCAGTATTTT
>.|TRBD1|14|TRBJ1-2|TRBV30
CAWSRTGIVWGYTF
TGTGCCTGGAGTCGGACAGGAATTGTTTGGGGCTACACCTTC
>.|TRBD2|18|TRBJ2-7|TRBV4-1
CASSPRDSVSGGFYEQYF
TGCGCCAGCAGCCCCCGAGACTCGGTAAGCGGGGGGTTCTACGAGCAGTACTTC
>few|.|16|TRBJ2-3|TRBV23-1
CASSRSEAKSTDTQYF
TGCGCCAGCAGTCGAAGTGAGGCTAAAAGCACAGATACGCAGTATTTT
>.|TRBD2|14|TRBJ2-7|TRBV27
CASSGGLAGDEQYF
TGTGCCAGCAGTGGGGGACTAGCGGGAGACGAGCAGTACTTC